This T cell receptor beta chain was captured in a study of regulatory T cells in long-lasting Graves disease (dated by TCRdb to about 2021). As for the study more broadly: Persistent Graves' disease meant more than 5 years of antithyroid drug treatment with TSH receptor autoantibodies that stayed positive. A total of some 35 samples underwent TCR sequencing, from some 13 patients with persistent Graves' disease and 20 patients with newly diagnosed Graves' disease. The study took place in China and was registered as a clinical trial. On average, persistent Graves' disease patients in the clinical cohort had been on antithyroid drugs for about 9.7 years. This study used TCR sequencing and RNA sequencing of peripheral blood to compare persistent Graves' disease patients against newly diagnosed Graves' disease patients. General study outcomes and caveats: Persistent patients shared more public clonotypes among themselves (2,741) than newly diagnosed patients did (roughly 910). Because the primary lesion, thyroid tissue, could not be accessed, the study looked at peripheral blood alone. Only the TCR beta chain was sequenced and analyzed. Persistent Graves' disease patients showed lower TCR Shannon entropy and fewer highly expanded clones than newly diagnosed patients, suggesting clonal expansion. The small sample size was acknowledged by the authors as a limitation that may reduce accuracy. Preferential use of TRBV28, TRBJ1-2 and TRBJ2-5 was observed in persistent disease, whereas TRBV20-1 and TRBJ2-1 were favored in newly diagnosed disease.

On this clonotype: Its antigen is still unknown. No base-level quality is on record; no much larger clone is a single base apart.

Library preparation was by multiplex PCR. The data were produced on an Illumina HiSeq 4000. To build TCR beta libraries, CDR3 regions were amplified by Arm-PCR using iRepertoire HTBI primers. Before sequencing, the PCR products went through gel purification. In the paper's pipeline: A total of 62 TRBV and 14 TRBJ segments were identified across samples and were used for gene usage analysis of CDR3 amino acid clonotypes. COPE and FqMerger were used to merge filtered high-quality paired reads into contigs. BLAST was used to align contigs to the IMGT TRBV, TRBD and TRBJ reference genes, and CDR3 was defined following IMGT. Clonotypes above 0.1% frequency were classified as highly expanded clones. Shannon entropy served as the measure of repertoire diversity, while the Gini coefficient captured V-J evenness. A clonotype found in more than one individual was treated as public. TCRdb redid the processing of the public reads, applying fastp at Q25 and MiXCR, and retained in-frame beta chains. Each record represents a unique CDR3 protein, reported with the most common genes and DNA among its rows. Clone size and V and J calls follow TCRdb, not the original study. This sample is represented by about 470,000 distinct CDR3 sequences; less than 25% of them were singletons. 6.5% to 8% of the sample rests with the top ten.

The sample's time point label is to be understood as: persistent/refractory GD, antithyroid drugs over 5 years with positive TRAb. For both TCR sequencing and RNA sequencing, RNA was extracted from PBMCs in TRIzol. The diagnosis of Graves' disease followed American Thyroid Association guidelines. Recruitment of patients was carried out at an endocrinology department in Xi'an, China. Each patient gave 7.5 to 10 milliliters of peripheral blood, collected in an EDTA anticoagulant tube. Ficoll Paque Plus density gradient separation was used to isolate PBMCs, and no further T cell sorting was performed. An Agilent 2100 Bioanalyzer and agarose gel were used to check RNA quality, while a NanoDrop 2000 measured RNA concentration. The CDR3 runs 15 amino acids, cysteine and phenylalanine included. The DNA shown is the 45-base CDR3, in frame from base 1. The germline V gene yields SGHTA for CDR1 and FQGNSA for CDR2. The junction shows trimming of 2 bases on V and 2 bases on J, plus 13 bases between the germline ends.

This receptor was obtained from a female donor with Graves disease. The starting material was peripheral blood mononuclear cells (PBMCs), obtained when the disease was refractory, from a patient treated with antithyroid drugs. In this chain, TRBV7-2 is recombined with TRBJ2-7, with the D gene uncertain. The CDR3: CASSLMESSPYEQYF. At the DNA level, the sequence is TGTGCCAGCAGCTTAATGGAGAGTTCCCCCTACGAGCAGTACTTC.